One and the same sample provided the 19 T cell receptor beta chains below, sequenced in a study of glioma-infiltrating T cells after dendritic cell vaccination. Method: immunoSEQ multiplex PCR; TCRdb's copy keeps in-frame clones and lacks some. The sample has approximately 90,000 clones, roughly 84% seen once. The sample here was blood, taken before dendritic cell vaccination. Receptor source: a human donor with glioblastoma.

V gene TRBV5-1 combines with J gene TRBJ2-1; D is unclear. Germline lookup yields CDR1 SGHRS and CDR2 YFSETQ. The CDR3 runs 13 residues. The V and J ends lost 4 bases and 4 bases respectively, with 9 bases between them. CDR3 DNA: TGCGCCAGCAGCCCCACTAATTACAATGAGCAGTTCTTC. Amino acids: CASSPTNYNEQFF.

The chain combines TRBV19 with TRBJ2-7; 7 bases match TRBD1. Germline V gene sequence: CDR1 LNHDA, CDR2 SQIVND (reference sequence). The V and J ends lost 5 bases and 6 bases, in that order; junction bases with no gene match: 7. This CDR3 is built from 13 residues. CDR3 DNA: TGTGCCAGTAGTTCAACAGGGGCTCGCGAGCAGTACTTC. Amino acid sequence: CASSSTGAREQYF.

This chain links TRBV7-2 with TRBJ1-2; D is ambiguous. The CDR3 has 14 amino acids. CDR1 is SGHTA, CDR2 FQGNSA, per germline. Between the trimmed V and J ends, which lost 8 bases and 2 bases, there was a span of 15 bases. CDR3 sequence: CASGSLGVNYGYTF. The CDR3 nucleotides are TGTGCCAGCGGTTCTTTGGGAGTGAACTATGGCTACACCTTC.

V usage is TRBV15 and J usage is TRBJ2-5; 13 positions agree with TRBD2. Germline loops: CDR1 LNHNV, CDR2 YYDKDF (reference sequence). Losses at the gene ends were 1 base for V and 5 bases for J; bases not matched to a gene: 7. The CDR3 loop spans 17 amino acids. The CDR3 loop reads CATSRGTSGGPGETQYF. The DNA for the CDR3 is TGTGCCACCAGCAGAGGGACTAGCGGGGGACCTGGTGAGACCCAGTACTTC. The entire variable domain, with the rest obtained from reference TRBV15 and TRBJ2-5, is as follows: DAMVIQNPRYQVTQFGKPVTLSCSQTLNHNVMYWYQQKSSQAPKLLFHYYDKDFNNEADTPDNFQSRRPNTSFCFLDIRSPGLGDTAMYLCATSRGTSGGPGETQYFGPGTRLLVL.

The CDR3 loop is CASSLVSQGGGYGYTF. The CDR3 region has the DNA TGTGCCAGCAGCTTGGTCTCACAGGGGGGTGGCTATGGCTACACCTTC. The chain links TRBV5-4 to TRBJ1-2; TRBD1 agrees at 8 bases. V gave up 0 bases and J gave up 4 bases; unmatched junction bases: 8. Germline V gene sequence: CDR1 SGHNT, CDR2 YYREEE (reference sequence). This CDR3 has 16 residues.

This clone was detected only once. The chain joins TRBV28 to TRBJ2-7; possible D gene TRBD1, 6 bases. Germline V gene lookup returns CDR1 MDHEN and CDR2 SYDVKM. V dropped 0 bases and J dropped 3 bases, with 12 bases sitting between them. CDR3 length: 15 amino acids. The CDR3, as DNA: TGTGCCAGCAGTTTATGGCAAATAGGGGGCTACGAGCAGTACTTC. Its translation: CASSLWQIGGYEQYF.

The chain carries TRBV27 and TRBJ2-5; 7 nucleotides match TRBD1. The J call may be wrong; the DNA end is better matched by TRBJ2-7. The CDR3 contains 14 residues. Germline V gene data show CDR1 as MNHEY and CDR2 as SMNVEV (reference sequence). The CDR3 coding sequence is TGTGCCAGCAGCCTACGGGGACAGCCCTACGAGCAGTACTTC. This gives the protein CASSLRGQPYEQYF.

The chain carries TRBV5-1 and TRBJ2-7; D possibly corresponds to TRBD2 (5 bases). The CDR3 totals 11 residues. The V gene's germline CDR1 is SGHRS and CDR2 YFSETQ. The V and J ends lost 5 bases and 3 bases respectively, with 6 bases between them. The CDR3 sequence is CASRADYEQYF. The CDR3 region has the DNA TGCGCCAGCAGAGCGGACTACGAGCAGTACTTC. The complete variable domain, with remaining parts taken from reference TRBV5-1 and TRBJ2-7, reads KAGVTQTPRYLIKTRGQQVTLSCSPISGHRSVSWYQQTPGQGLQFLFEYFSETQRNKGNFPGRFSGRQFSNSRSEMNVSTLELGDSALYLCASRADYEQYFGPGTRLTVT.

The CDR3 loop is CASRSTTETKNTGELFF. The CDR3 coding sequence is TGTGCCAGCAGATCTACGACAGAAACCAAGAACACCGGGGAGCTGTTTTTT. J is TRBJ2-2 and V is TRBV2; maybe TRBD1 (5 bases). CDR3 size: 17 residues. V lost 6 bases, J lost 1 base, and 18 bases lay in between. CDR1 is SNHLY and CDR2 is FYNNEI in the germline V gene.

This clone was counted a single time. The CDR3, as DNA: TGTGCCAGCAGCTTAGGGGTCGGGAGTTATGGCTACACCTTC. Protein product: CASSLGVGSYGYTF. The chain recombines TRBV11-3 with TRBJ1-2; D gene uncertain. Germline CDR1 and CDR2: SGHNT and YENEEA. Trimming left V 1 base short and J 5 bases short, with 11 bases between. The CDR3 is 14 residues long.

The gene calls are TRBV29-1 and TRBJ2-7; D not certain. Germline loops: CDR1 SQVTM, CDR2 ANQGSEA. The germline V and J ends were trimmed by 5 bases and 2 bases, with 13 bases remaining between them. The CDR3 has 13 residues. CDR3 sequence: CSVSPAGPYEQYF. The CDR3 nucleotides are TGCAGCGTTTCCCCGGCAGGCCCCTACGAGCAGTACTTC.

This chain connects TRBV19 to TRBJ2-7; 11 nucleotides align to TRBD1. The CDR3 sequence is 15 residues long. V gave up 3 bases and J gave up 5 bases; unmatched junction bases: 6. Germline V CDR1 and CDR2: LNHDA, SQIVND (reference sequence). Here the CDR3 reads CASSIGTGGLDEQYF. The CDR3 region has the DNA TGTGCCAGTAGTATCGGGACAGGGGGTTTGGACGAGCAGTACTTC.

The chain combines TRBV4-1 with TRBJ2-5, with TRBD2 identical over 8 bases. The V and J ends lost 0 bases and 5 bases, in that order; junction bases with no gene match: 5. Germline CDR1 MGHRA, CDR2 YSYEKL. The CDR3 extends over 15 amino acids. The CDR3 loop reads CASSQDGAGDETQYF. Written as DNA, the CDR3 is TGCGCCAGCAGCCAAGATGGAGCGGGGGACGAGACCCAGTACTTC.

The V and J genes are TRBV25-1 and TRBJ1-1; D not resolved. The CDR3 is 14 amino acids. Trimming removed 4 bases from V and 5 bases from J, with 14 bases in between. Germline V lookup: CDR1 MGHDK, CDR2 SYGVNS. DNA of the CDR3: TGTGCCAGCAGTGCGGAAAACCCGGGGACTGAAGCTTTCTTT. Protein: CASSAENPGTEAFF.

J is TRBJ2-5 and V is TRBV4-2; D is ambiguous. The better agreement between TRBJ2-7 and the DNA end casts doubt on the J call. CDR3 length: 14 residues. The germline V gene has CDR1 LGHNA and CDR2 YNFKEQ. CDR3 DNA: TGTGCCAGCAGCCAAGGTCTTAGCTCCTACGAGCAGTACTTC. Protein product: CASSQGLSSYEQYF.

The V and J genes are TRBV18 and TRBJ1-2; D may be TRBD1 (6 bases). Between the trimmed V and J ends, which lost 6 bases and 2 bases, there was a span of 16 bases. Germline lookup yields CDR1 KGHSH and CDR2 LQKENI. The CDR3 is 15 residues long. CDR3 residues: CASSSRGQPNYGYTF. The CDR3 nucleotides read TGTGCCAGCTCGTCCAGGGGCCAGCCCAACTATGGCTACACCTTC.

The chain's CDR3 is CASSQENWPGEQFF. The CDR3 region has the DNA TGCGCCAGCAGCCAAGAAAACTGGCCGGGTGAGCAGTTCTTC. The rearrangement links TRBV4-3 to TRBJ2-1; unclear D gene. Per germline, CDR1 LGHNA and CDR2 YSLEER. This CDR3 is built from 14 residues. The V end lost 0 bases, the J end lost 9 bases, and 12 bases lay between the germline ends.

The chain links TRBV30 to TRBJ2-2; 8 nucleotides match TRBD2. The CDR3 runs to 14 residues. J was trimmed by 5 bases and V by 2 bases; bases with no gene match: 4. From germline, CDR1 is GTSNPN and CDR2 SVGIG (reference sequence). In nucleotides, the CDR3 is TGTGCCTGGAGTCTCGGGACTAGTACCGGGGAGCTGTTTTTT. This translates into CAWSLGTSTGELFF.

The chain joins TRBV2 to TRBJ1-1, with a tentative D call TRBD1 (6 bases). The CDR3 length is 15 residues. V was trimmed by 8 bases and J by 2 bases, leaving 18 bases between them. CDR1 is SNHLY and CDR2 is FYNNEI in the germline V gene. The CDR3 sequence: CASLVGGADNTEAFF. The CDR3 coding sequence is TGTGCCAGCTTAGTGGGGGGGGCGGATAACACTGAAGCTTTCTTT. Based on the CDR3 plus reference TRBV2 and TRBJ1-1, the full variable domain is EPEVTQTPSHQVTQMGQEVILRCVPISNHLYFYWYRQILGQKVEFLVSFYNNEISEKSEIFDDQFSVERPDGSNFTLKIRSTKLEDSAMYFCASLVGGADNTEAFFGQGTRLTVV.